The 28 T cell receptor beta chains presented below share a single source sample, sequenced in a study of cytomegalovirus exposure and HLA in healthy donors. Primers for the PCR totalled 60 Vbeta and 13 Jbeta. Using immunoSEQ multiplex PCR, the repertoire was profiled, and TCRdb retains in-frame clones only, with some absent. The sample lists 95,000 to 150,000 clones, 83% seen once, with about 3.5% in the top ten. The sequenced sample was PBMCs. The receptors were gathered from a middle-aged woman in good health and CMV-seropositive.

The chain employs TRBV19 and TRBJ1-1; a weak D match, TRBD1 (6 bases). The CDR3 runs to 13 residues. CDR1 is LNHDA and CDR2 is SQIVND in the germline V gene (reference sequence). V lost 7 bases and J lost 1, with 10 bases in between. Here the CDR3 reads CASNEGQNTEAFF. CDR3 DNA sequence: TGTGCCAGTAACGAGGGACAGAACACTGAAGCTTTCTTT.

J is TRBJ2-3 and V is TRBV5-1, with a possible D match to TRBD2 (6 bases). Trimming pared 7 bases from V and 4 bases from J, leaving 13 bases between. Germline values: CDR1 SGHRS, CDR2 YFSETQ. CDR3 size: 13 residues. CDR3: CASGLEGSDTQYF. The CDR3, as DNA: TGCGCCAGCGGACTGGAGGGCTCAGATACGCAGTATTTT.

This sequence joins TRBV4-2 and TRBJ2-7; D might be TRBD1 (6 bases). The CDR3 covers 13 residues. Deletions cut 2 bases from V and 2 bases from J, with 7 bases between. Germline V gene lookup returns CDR1 LGHNA and CDR2 YNFKEQ. CDR3 in DNA: TGTGCCAGCAGCCAATCAGGGGCCTACGAGCAGTACTTC. Residues: CASSQSGAYEQYF.

Concerning this clone: At one boundary the junction diverges from the germline segment, which might be a read error. DNA for the CDR3: TGTGCCAGTACTATAACTCCGGGACAGGTGAATCAGCCCCAGCATTTT. This sequence encodes CASTITPGQVNQPQHF. This rearrangement joins TRBV19 to TRBJ1-5; 8 nucleotides match TRBD1. Per germline, CDR1 LNHDA and CDR2 SQIVND (reference sequence). This CDR3 has 16 amino acids.

The genes are TRBV19 and TRBJ2-2, with 12 nucleotides matching TRBD2. Germline V gene lookup returns CDR1 LNHDA and CDR2 SQIVND (reference sequence). The J segment lost 2 bases and the V segment lost 3 bases, leaving 13 bases of the junction unmatched. This CDR3 has 20 amino acids. This CDR3 reads CASSIMIQTSGSINTGELFF. CDR3 DNA: TGTGCCAGTAGTATTATGATACAGACTAGCGGGAGTATCAACACCGGGGAGCTGTTTTTT.

The chain is built from TRBV27 and TRBJ2-7; 9 nucleotides line up with TRBD1. CDR3 length: 14 amino acids. Unmatched junction bases numbered 6, after V lost 2 bases and J lost 7 bases. Germline CDR1 is MNHEY and CDR2 is SMNVEV (reference sequence). This CDR3 reads CASSLIQGAREQYF. For the CDR3, the DNA is TGTGCCAGCAGTTTAATACAGGGGGCAAGGGAGCAGTACTTC.

This chain connects TRBV30 to TRBJ1-3, with D uncertain. The CDR3 loop spans 12 amino acids. In germline, CDR1 is GTSNPN, CDR2 SVGIG (reference sequence). Trimming stripped 0 bases from V and 6 bases from J, with 6 bases between. The CDR3 DNA sequence: TGTGCCTGGAGTGTACGGGTAAACACCATATATTTT. Translation gives CAWSVRVNTIYF.

The V gene is TRBV9, the J gene TRBJ1-2, with 8 positions matching TRBD1. Germline V gene lookup returns CDR1 SGDLS and CDR2 YYNGEE. Trimming took 4 bases from V and 5 from J; bases not matched to a gene: 4. This CDR3 has 13 residues. Here the CDR3 reads CASSSGGLYGYTF. In nucleotides, the CDR3 is TGTGCCAGCAGCTCAGGGGGCTTATATGGCTACACCTTC.

The chain is built from TRBV10-2 and TRBJ1-2, with 9 bases that match TRBD1. Per germline, CDR1 WSHSY and CDR2 SAAADI. V was clipped by 3 bases and J by 6 bases; unmatched bases: 8. The length of the CDR3 is 15 residues. This CDR3 reads CASSDLTRTGDGYTF. CDR3 in DNA: TGCGCCAGCAGTGACTTAACACGGACAGGGGATGGCTACACCTTC.

This sequence joins TRBV5-1 and TRBJ2-1; 14 bases map to TRBD2. The V and J ends lost 1 base and 5 bases, in that order; junction bases with no gene match: 11. This CDR3 comprises 19 residues. Germline CDR1 reads SGHRS; CDR2 reads YFSETQ. CDR3 sequence: CASSLWSGLAGAGNNEQFF. The CDR3 nucleotides are TGCGCCAGCAGCTTGTGGTCGGGACTAGCGGGAGCAGGGAACAATGAGCAGTTCTTC.

This clone has a single count. The chain uses TRBV29-1 and TRBJ1-1; the D is unclear. V lost 7 bases and J lost 7, with 13 bases in between. The V gene's germline CDR1 is SQVTM and CDR2 ANQGSEA. The CDR3 sequence is 11 residues long. The CDR3 nucleotides are TGCAGCGCTAGGACTGCCGATGAAGCTTTCTTT. As protein: CSARTADEAFF. Full variable domain (rest looked up from reference TRBV29-1 and TRBJ1-1): SAVISQKPSRDICQRGTSLTIQCQVDSQVTMMFWYRQQPGQSLTLIATANQGSEATYESGFVIDKFPISRPNLTFSTLTVSNMSPEDSSIYLCSARTADEAFFGQGTRLTVV.

The V and J genes are TRBV7-9 and TRBJ2-7, with 15 positions matching TRBD2. CDR3 length: 17 amino acids. V was clipped by 4 bases and J by 2 bases; unmatched bases: 6. Germline values: CDR1 SEHNR, CDR2 FQNEAQ (reference sequence). The CDR3, as DNA: TGTGCCAGCAGCTCCGGGACTAGCGGGAGGACCCCCTACGAGCAGTACTTC. Its protein is CASSSGTSGRTPYEQYF.

This clone has only a few counts. The chain couples TRBV29-1 to TRBJ1-1; 7 nucleotides align to TRBD1. Trimming at V came to 6 bases and at J to 5 bases, leaving 15 bases not matched to a gene. Germline V gives CDR1 SQVTM, CDR2 ANQGSEA. The CDR3 is 15 amino acids. The CDR3 reads CSVVRDSQRRTEAFF. The CDR3 DNA is TGCAGCGTCGTCCGGGACAGCCAACGAAGAACTGAAGCTTTCTTT. Full variable domain (rest looked up from reference TRBV29-1 and TRBJ1-1): SAVISQKPSRDICQRGTSLTIQCQVDSQVTMMFWYRQQPGQSLTLIATANQGSEATYESGFVIDKFPISRPNLTFSTLTVSNMSPEDSSIYLCSVVRDSQRRTEAFFGQGTRLTVV.

The V gene is TRBV5-1, the J gene TRBJ2-7; 8 bases match TRBD1. Germline CDR1 reads SGHRS; CDR2 reads YFSETQ. The length of the CDR3 is 16 residues. V dropped 3 bases and J dropped 1; count of bases not matched to a gene: 9. The CDR3 sequence: CASSSAQGALSYEQYF. Here the CDR3 DNA reads TGCGCCAGCAGCTCCGCCCAGGGGGCGCTTTCCTACGAGCAGTACTTC.

The chain links TRBV19 to TRBJ2-3, with a tentative D call TRBD2 (5 bases). CDR1 LNHDA and CDR2 SQIVND come from the germline V gene (reference sequence). The CDR3 consists of 15 residues. V was shortened by 2 bases and J by 7 bases, with 16 bases between the two germline ends. CDR3 sequence (DNA): TGTGCCAGTAGTATACCCGGACTCCCTCCCAATACGCAGTATTTT. The encoded protein is CASSIPGLPPNTQYF.

This clone was counted between two and nine times. V and J are TRBV27 and TRBJ2-5; possible D gene TRBD1, 6 bases. The DNA end is a closer match to TRBJ2-7, so the J assignment may be wrong. The CDR3 totals 14 residues. Per the germline V gene, CDR1 is MNHEY and CDR2 is SMNVEV (reference sequence). The CDR3: CASSLLGAAHEQYF. The CDR3 DNA is TGTGCCAGCAGTTTGCTGGGGGCTGCCCACGAGCAGTACTTC.

The gene calls are TRBV7-2 and TRBJ1-5, with 7 bases identical to TRBD1. CDR1 and CDR2 from the germline V gene are SGHTA and FQGNSA. The CDR3 totals 15 residues. J was trimmed by 7 bases and V by 5 bases; bases with no gene match: 11. DNA of the CDR3: TGTGCCAGCAGCGGCGTAGCAGGGGGGTCCCAGCCCCAGCATTTT. This gives the protein CASSGVAGGSQPQHF.

A single count supports this clone. V usage is TRBV11-2 and J usage is TRBJ2-3; 8 bases are shared with TRBD1. Per germline, CDR1 SGHAT and CDR2 FQNNGV. The CDR3 length is 15 residues. With V trimmed by 5 bases and J by 2 bases, 6 bases remained unmatched. The CDR3 sequence is CASSLRDRTTDTQYF. In nucleotides, the CDR3 is TGTGCCAGCAGCCTCCGGGACAGGACCACAGATACGCAGTATTTT.

This clone was seen a few times. The chain joins TRBV4-3 to TRBJ2-4, with D perhaps TRBD2 (5 bases). The CDR3 runs 16 residues. Trimming cost V 2 bases and J 2 bases, with 13 bases left between them. Germline loops: CDR1 LGHNA, CDR2 YSLEER. CDR3 sequence (DNA): TGCGCCAGCAGCCAATCACTAGAGGTAACCAAAAACATTCAGTACTTC. It is translated as CASSQSLEVTKNIQYF.

This chain connects TRBV19 to TRBJ1-1; 10 bases agree with TRBD1. The CDR3 consists of 14 residues. Germline loops: CDR1 LNHDA, CDR2 SQIVND (reference sequence). The trim removed 6 bases at V and 3 bases at J, leaving 4 bases unmatched. In DNA form, the CDR3 reads TGTGCCAGTAGGCCGACAGGGGGCTACACTGAAGCTTTCTTT. It codes for CASRPTGGYTEAFF.

The rearrangement joins TRBV11-3 to TRBJ2-7; possible D gene TRBD1, 5 bases. Trimming pared 1 base from V and 2 bases from J, leaving 12 bases between. This CDR3 has 15 residues. Germline loops: CDR1 SGHNT, CDR2 YENEEA. The CDR3 loop reads CASSLVLAGPYEQYF. CDR3 in DNA: TGTGCCAGCAGCTTAGTACTGGCAGGGCCCTACGAGCAGTACTTC.

Here the CDR3 reads CASSEGQGVDTEAFF. In DNA, the CDR3 is TGTGCCAGCAGCGAGGGACAGGGGGTTGACACTGAAGCTTTCTTT. The chain combines TRBV9 with TRBJ1-1, with 11 bases lining up with TRBD1. The V and J ends lost 3 bases and 3 bases, in that order; junction bases with no gene match: 4. This CDR3 comprises 15 residues. Germline-derived CDR1 and CDR2 are SGDLS and YYNGEE. Using reference TRBV9 and TRBJ1-1 for the parts outside the CDR3, the full variable domain is DSGVTQTPKHLITATGQRVTLRCSPRSGDLSVYWYQQSLDQGLQFLIQYYNGEERAKGNILERFSAQQFPDLHSELNLSSLELGDSALYFCASSEGQGVDTEAFFGQGTRLTVV.

The genes are TRBV5-8 and TRBJ1-4; D is uncertain. Trimming took 3 bases from V and 7 from J, leaving 13 bases between them. The CDR3 consists of 14 residues. CDR1 and CDR2 from the germline V gene are SGHTS and YDEGEE. The CDR3 DNA is TGTGCCAGCAGCTACGACATGTCCGGTGAAAAACTGTTTTTT. Translating it yields CASSYDMSGEKLFF.

The rearrangement joins TRBV6-4 to TRBJ1-5; the D is unclear. Per germline, CDR1 MRHNA and CDR2 SNTAGT. V lost 3 bases to trimming and J lost 4 bases, with 10 bases between them. The CDR3 runs to 14 residues. The CDR3 region has the DNA TGTGCCAGCAGTGAGTCGGGAGGAAATCAGCCCCAGCATTTT. Protein sequence: CASSESGGNQPQHF.

V gene TRBV19 combines with J gene TRBJ1-4; 10 bases match TRBD1. The CDR3 is 15 residues long. Germline V gene lookup returns CDR1 LNHDA and CDR2 SQIVND (reference sequence). The V segment lost 6 bases and the J segment 3 bases; nucleotides outside the gene matches: 4. The CDR3 nucleotides read TGTGCCAGTAGGGACAGGGGGATGGCTAATGAAAAACTGTTTTTT. Translated: CASRDRGMANEKLFF.

The rearrangement uses TRBV9 and TRBJ2-1; TRBD1 is a possible D gene (6 bases). Per the germline V gene, CDR1 is SGDLS and CDR2 is YYNGEE. The V end lost 0 bases, the J end lost 6 bases, and 13 bases lay between the germline ends. The CDR3 runs 15 residues. Written as DNA, the CDR3 is TGTGCCAGCAGCGTAGGAGGGGGTCGGACCAATGAGCAGTTCTTC. It specifies CASSVGGGRTNEQFF. The variable domain in full, with the rest retrieved from reference TRBV9 and TRBJ2-1, is DSGVTQTPKHLITATGQRVTLRCSPRSGDLSVYWYQQSLDQGLQFLIQYYNGEERAKGNILERFSAQQFPDLHSELNLSSLELGDSALYFCASSVGGGRTNEQFFGPGTRLTVL.

The chain uses TRBV28 and TRBJ2-3; possible D gene TRBD2, 6 bases. Germline CDR1 is MDHEN and CDR2 is SYDVKM. The CDR3 spans 15 residues. Trimming shortened V by 4 bases and J by 0 bases, and 11 bases separated the two germline ends. The CDR3 here is CASSSGLLSTDTQYF. CDR3 in DNA: TGTGCCAGCAGTTCCGGACTACTTAGCACAGATACGCAGTATTTT.

This clone was seen a single time. This chain joins TRBV28 and TRBJ2-5, with 7 nucleotides matching TRBD1. The closer fit of TRBJ2-7 to the DNA end suggests the J call may be wrong. Germline V gene data show CDR1 as MDHEN and CDR2 as SYDVKM. This CDR3 is 15 amino acids long. The CDR3 protein is CASRIRDSSTYEQYF. CDR3 sequence (DNA): TGTGCCAGCAGGATCCGGGACAGCAGTACCTACGAGCAGTACTTC.